The 9 T cell receptor beta chains below come from one sample, sequenced in a study of blood T cell repertoires in COVID-19. The data were produced by immunoSEQ multiplex PCR, yet TCRdb's version contains in-frame clones alone and is incomplete. The sample holds under 150,000 clones; approximately 88% are singletons and the top ten take around 28%. The sample consisted of peripheral blood. Receptor source: a human donor in a cohort sampled during active COVID-19.

Only a few counts were recorded for this clone. J is TRBJ2-1 and V is TRBV30, with 10 bases that match TRBD2. Losses at the gene ends were 4 bases for V and 4 bases for J; bases not matched to a gene: 1. This CDR3 contains 13 residues. The germline V gene has CDR1 GTSNPN and CDR2 SVGIG (reference sequence). CDR3 bases: TGTGCCTGGACTAGCGGGGGATACAATGAGCAGTTCTTC. Protein product: CAWTSGGYNEQFF.

The rearrangement uses TRBV7-2 and TRBJ1-2, with D maybe TRBD1 (6 bases). V was shortened by 6 bases and J by 2 bases, with 13 bases between the two germline ends. Germline V gene lookup returns CDR1 SGHTA and CDR2 FQGNSA. CDR3 length: 14 residues. The CDR3 DNA sequence: TGTGCCAGCAGTCGGACAGACTCAAACTATGGCTACACCTTC. It codes for CASSRTDSNYGYTF. Variable domain in full (rest from reference TRBV7-2 and TRBJ1-2): GAGVSQSPSNKVTEKGKDVELRCDPISGHTALYWYRQSLGQGLEFLIYFQGNSAPDKSGLPSDRFSAERTGGSVSTLTIQRTQQEDSAVYLCASSRTDSNYGYTFGSGTRLTVV.

The chain uses TRBV19 and TRBJ1-1; tentatively, D is TRBD1 (5 bases). The ends were cut back, 6 bases at V and 4 bases at J, with 15 bases in the middle. The CDR3 is made up of 14 amino acids. The germline V gene encodes CDR1 LNHDA and CDR2 SQIVND (reference sequence). CDR3 bases: TGTGCCAGTAGCATGCTAGGAGGGACCACTGAAGCTTTCTTT. Protein sequence: CASSMLGGTTEAFF.

The chain links TRBV10-3 to TRBJ2-2; 13 nucleotides match TRBD2. CDR1 and CDR2 (germline): ENHRY, SYGVKD. Trimming took 0 bases from V and 3 from J; bases not matched to a gene: 7. The CDR3 length is 19 residues. DNA for the CDR3: TGTGCCATCAGTGAGTCGATAGGACTAGCGGGGGCCGACACCGGGGAGCTGTTTTTT. Protein product: CAISESIGLAGADTGELFF.

This chain joins TRBV19 and TRBJ2-7, with 7 bases fitting TRBD2. CDR3 length equals 13 residues. The germline V gene encodes CDR1 LNHDA and CDR2 SQIVND (reference sequence). Unmatched junction bases numbered 6, after V lost 6 bases and J lost 4 bases. The CDR3 region has the DNA TGTGCCAGTAGACTAGCGCCCGAGTACGAGCAGTACTTC. Protein sequence: CASRLAPEYEQYF.

The V gene is TRBV2, the J gene TRBJ2-3; 7 nucleotides match TRBD1. This CDR3 comprises 14 residues. Germline V gene lookup returns CDR1 SNHLY and CDR2 FYNNEI. J was trimmed by 5 bases and V by 8 bases; bases with no gene match: 10. The CDR3 loop reads CASSVRQGLDTQYF. CDR3 sequence (DNA): TGTGCCAGCTCAGTGAGACAGGGTTTAGATACGCAGTATTTT.

V and J are TRBV30 and TRBJ2-7; 7 nucleotides agree with TRBD1. V lost 5 bases, J lost 4 bases, and 2 bases stayed unmatched. The CDR3 is 11 amino acids. Per germline, CDR1 GTSNPN and CDR2 SVGIG (reference sequence). The CDR3 reads CAWHRGYEQYF. The CDR3 DNA reads TGTGCCTGGCACAGGGGTTACGAGCAGTACTTC.

The chain is built from TRBV5-1 and TRBJ2-2; tentative D call: TRBD2 (5 bases). CDR1 is SGHRS and CDR2 is YFSETQ in the germline V gene. Trimming stripped 0 bases from V and 1 base from J, with 7 bases between. The CDR3 length is 15 residues. Written as DNA, the CDR3 is TGCGCCAGCAGCTTGGCCCGGGAGAACACCGGGGAGCTGTTTTTT. It encodes CASSLARENTGELFF.

This clone occurred once. V is TRBV5-1 and J is TRBJ2-7; 8 nucleotides agree with TRBD1. J gave up 2 bases and V 4 bases, and 5 bases lay outside the gene matches. Germline-derived CDR1 and CDR2 are SGHRS and YFSETQ. The CDR3 runs 14 residues. CDR3 protein: CASSTGTGPYEQYF. CDR3 coding DNA: TGCGCCAGCAGCACCGGGACAGGCCCCTACGAGCAGTACTTC.